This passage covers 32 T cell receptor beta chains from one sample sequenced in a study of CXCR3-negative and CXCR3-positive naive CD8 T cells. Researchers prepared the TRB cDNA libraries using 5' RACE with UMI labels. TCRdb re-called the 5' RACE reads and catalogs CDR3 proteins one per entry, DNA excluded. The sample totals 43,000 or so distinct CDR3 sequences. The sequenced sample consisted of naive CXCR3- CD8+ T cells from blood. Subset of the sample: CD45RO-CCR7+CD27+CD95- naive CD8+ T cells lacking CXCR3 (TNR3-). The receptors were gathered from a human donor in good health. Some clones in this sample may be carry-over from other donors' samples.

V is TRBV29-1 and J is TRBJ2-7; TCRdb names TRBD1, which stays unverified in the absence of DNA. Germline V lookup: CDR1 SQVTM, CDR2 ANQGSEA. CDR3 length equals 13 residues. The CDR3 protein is CSVDDRETYEQYF.

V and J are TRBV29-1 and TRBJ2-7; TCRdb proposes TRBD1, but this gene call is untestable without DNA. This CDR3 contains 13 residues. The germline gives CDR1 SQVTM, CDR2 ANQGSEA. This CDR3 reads CSVGQGSYYEQYF.

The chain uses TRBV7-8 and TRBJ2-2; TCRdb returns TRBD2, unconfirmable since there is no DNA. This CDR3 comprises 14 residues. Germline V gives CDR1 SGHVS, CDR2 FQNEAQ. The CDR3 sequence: CAAEVAGGAGELFF. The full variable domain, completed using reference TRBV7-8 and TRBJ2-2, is GAGVSQSPRYKVAKRGQDVALRCDPISGHVSLFWYQQALGQGPEFLTYFQNEAQLDKSGLPSDRFFAERPEGSVSTLKIQRTQQEDSAVYLCAAEVAGGAGELFFGEGSRLTVL.

The chain's CDR3 is CSATSAQGYEQYF. The V gene is TRBV20-1, the J gene TRBJ2-7; TCRdb selects TRBD1, and the lack of DNA leaves this call unchecked. Germline V gene sequence: CDR1 DFQATT, CDR2 SNEGSKA (reference sequence). There are 13 residues in the CDR3.

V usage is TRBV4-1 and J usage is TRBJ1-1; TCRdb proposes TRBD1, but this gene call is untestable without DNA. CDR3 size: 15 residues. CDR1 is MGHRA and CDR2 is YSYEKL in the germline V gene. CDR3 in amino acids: CASSQDGVGGTEAFF.

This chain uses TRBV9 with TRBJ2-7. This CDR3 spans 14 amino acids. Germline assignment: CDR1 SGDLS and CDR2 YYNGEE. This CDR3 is CASSVDRSSYEQYF.

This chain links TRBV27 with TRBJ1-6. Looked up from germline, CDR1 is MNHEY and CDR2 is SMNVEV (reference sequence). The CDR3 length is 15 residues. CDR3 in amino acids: CASSPRTDGLGALHF.

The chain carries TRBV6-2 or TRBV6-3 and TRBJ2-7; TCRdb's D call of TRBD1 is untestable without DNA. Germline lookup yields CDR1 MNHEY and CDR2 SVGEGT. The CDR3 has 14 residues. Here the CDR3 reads CASSDRGFTYEQYF.

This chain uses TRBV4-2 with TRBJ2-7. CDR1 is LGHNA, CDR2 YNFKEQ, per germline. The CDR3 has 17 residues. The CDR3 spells CASSQSTSGRASYEQYF.

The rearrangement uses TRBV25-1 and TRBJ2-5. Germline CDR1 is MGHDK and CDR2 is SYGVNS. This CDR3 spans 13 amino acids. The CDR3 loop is CASSVATRETQYF.

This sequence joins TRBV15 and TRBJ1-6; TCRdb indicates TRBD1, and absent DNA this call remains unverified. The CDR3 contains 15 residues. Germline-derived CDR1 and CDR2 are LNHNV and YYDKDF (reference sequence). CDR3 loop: CATSREGAGSSPLHF. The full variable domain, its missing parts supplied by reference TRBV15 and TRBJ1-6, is DAMVIQNPRYQVTQFGKPVTLSCSQTLNHNVMYWYQQKSSQAPKLLFHYYDKDFNNEADTPDNFQSRRPNTSFCFLDIRSPGLGDTAMYLCATSREGAGSSPLHFGNGTRLTVT.

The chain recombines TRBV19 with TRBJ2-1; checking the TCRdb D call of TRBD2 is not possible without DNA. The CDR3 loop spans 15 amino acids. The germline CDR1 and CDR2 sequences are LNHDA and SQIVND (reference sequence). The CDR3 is CASSPGTRGSDEQFF.

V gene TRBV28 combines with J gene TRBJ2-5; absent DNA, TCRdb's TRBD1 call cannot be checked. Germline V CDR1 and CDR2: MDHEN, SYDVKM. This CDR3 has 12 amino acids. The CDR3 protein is CASSSQGETQYF.

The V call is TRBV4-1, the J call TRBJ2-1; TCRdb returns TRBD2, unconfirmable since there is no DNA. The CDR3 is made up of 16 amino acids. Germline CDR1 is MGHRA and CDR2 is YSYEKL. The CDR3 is CASSQTVIAGYNEQFF.

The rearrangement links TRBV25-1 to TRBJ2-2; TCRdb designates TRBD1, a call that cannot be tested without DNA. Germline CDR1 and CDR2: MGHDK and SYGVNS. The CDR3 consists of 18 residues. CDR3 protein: CASSDPVVRGPHSGELFF.

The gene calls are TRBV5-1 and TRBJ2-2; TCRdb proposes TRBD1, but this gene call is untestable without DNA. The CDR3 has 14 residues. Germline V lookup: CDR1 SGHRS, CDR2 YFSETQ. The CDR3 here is CASSLPQVGGELFF.

The CDR3 loop is CSVRTGRGQFF. The V and J genes are TRBV29-1 and TRBJ2-1; the TCRdb D gene call, TRBD1, has no DNA to confirm it. The CDR3 is 11 amino acids. Germline CDR1 SQVTM, CDR2 ANQGSEA.

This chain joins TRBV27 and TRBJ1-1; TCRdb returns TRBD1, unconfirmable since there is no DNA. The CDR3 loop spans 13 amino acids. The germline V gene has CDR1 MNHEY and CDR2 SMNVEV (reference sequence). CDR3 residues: CASSYYRAGEAFF.

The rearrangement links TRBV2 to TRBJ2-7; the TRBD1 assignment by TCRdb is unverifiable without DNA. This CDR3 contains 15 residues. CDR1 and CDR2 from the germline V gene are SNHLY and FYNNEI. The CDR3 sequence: CASRDGTVSSYEQYF.

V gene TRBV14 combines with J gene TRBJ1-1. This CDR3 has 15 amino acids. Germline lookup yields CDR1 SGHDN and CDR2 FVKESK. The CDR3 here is CASSPFVSLGTEAFF.

Here the CDR3 reads CASSLVSSGNTIYF. The V call is TRBV7-8, the J call TRBJ1-3. There are 14 residues in the CDR3. The germline CDR1 and CDR2 sequences are SGHVS and FQNEAQ.

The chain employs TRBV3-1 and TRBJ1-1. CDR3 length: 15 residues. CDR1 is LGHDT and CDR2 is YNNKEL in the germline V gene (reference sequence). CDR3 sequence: CASSQASGGRKEAFF.

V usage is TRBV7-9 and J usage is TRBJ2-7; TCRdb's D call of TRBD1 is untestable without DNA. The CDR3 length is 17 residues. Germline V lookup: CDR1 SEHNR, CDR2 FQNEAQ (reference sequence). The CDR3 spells CASSPEGDRVYPYEQYF.

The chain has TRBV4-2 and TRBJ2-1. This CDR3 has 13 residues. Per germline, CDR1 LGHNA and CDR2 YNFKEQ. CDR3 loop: CASSQENDDEQFF.

CDR3 sequence: CASSQDLNSPLHF. The chain has TRBV4-3 and TRBJ1-6. The CDR3 is 13 amino acids. The germline CDR1 and CDR2 sequences are LGHNA and YSLEER.

CDR3 sequence reads: CASSPVGEWFEKLFF. V gene TRBV19 combines with J gene TRBJ1-4; checking the TCRdb D call of TRBD1 is not possible without DNA. The germline CDR1 and CDR2 sequences are LNHDA and SQIVND (reference sequence). This CDR3 is built from 15 residues.

CDR3 residues: CSAPKDRGRASYNSPLHF. V usage is TRBV20-1 and J usage is TRBJ1-6; TCRdb lists TRBD1, though no DNA is available to test this call. The CDR3 extends over 18 amino acids. CDR1 and CDR2 from the germline V gene are DFQATT and SNEGSKA (reference sequence).

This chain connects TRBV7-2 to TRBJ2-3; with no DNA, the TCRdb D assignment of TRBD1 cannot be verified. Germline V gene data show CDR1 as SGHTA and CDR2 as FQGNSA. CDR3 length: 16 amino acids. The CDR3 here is CASSLQGGLSTDTQYF.

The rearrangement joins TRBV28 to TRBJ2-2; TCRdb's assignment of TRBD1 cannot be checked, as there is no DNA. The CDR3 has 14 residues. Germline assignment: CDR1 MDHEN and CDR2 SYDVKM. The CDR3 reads CATHTGFGTGELFF.

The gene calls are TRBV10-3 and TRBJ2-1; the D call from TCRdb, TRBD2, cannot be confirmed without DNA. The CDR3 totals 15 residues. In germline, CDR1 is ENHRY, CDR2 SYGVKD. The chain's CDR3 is CAISDYQRGLFEQFF.

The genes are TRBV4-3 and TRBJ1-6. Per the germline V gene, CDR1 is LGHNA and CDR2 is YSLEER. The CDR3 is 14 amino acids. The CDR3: CASSQERESSPLHF.

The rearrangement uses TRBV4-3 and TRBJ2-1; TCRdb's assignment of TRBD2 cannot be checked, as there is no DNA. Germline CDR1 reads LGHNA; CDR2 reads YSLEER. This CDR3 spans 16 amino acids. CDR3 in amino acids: CASSQVRLAGPNEQFF.